This T cell receptor (beta chain) was captured by sequencing in a study of identical twins. Study observations and caveats: Out-of-frame alpha sequences common to twins exhibited a surplus of low generation probability. Possibly, invariant MAIT and iNKT cells partly confounded zero-insertion analyses.

Each CDR3 protein is one row after TCRdb ran MiXCR on the 5' RACE reads. The repertoire includes some 560,000 distinct CDR3 sequences, roughly 9.5% of them detected once, and roughly 3% sits in the top ten. Healthy Caucasians supplied all donations. The CDR3 runs 14 residues. The germline V gene encodes CDR1 SGHVS and CDR2 FQNEAQ. V lost 4 bases and J 3 bases, leaving 13 bases between the germline ends. Of note for this clonotype: Its antigen is not known.

In addition, the sample was reused for a study of yellow fever vaccine responses in identical twins. As reported in that work: Vaccine T cell responses of twins reportedly seemed partly convergent and partly personalized.

The source material was PBMCs. The gene calls are TRBV7-8 and TRBJ2-7, with D possibly being TRBD1 (6 bases). This TCR was sampled from a woman between 18 and 30 years old in good health. This chain's CDR3 is CASSYLEQGYEQYF. CDR3 bases: TGTGCCAGCAGCTACCTGGAACAGGGCTACGAGCAGTACTTC.